One T cell receptor (beta chain) is described in this entry. Generated by immunoSEQ multiplex PCR, the TCRdb table keeps only in-frame clones and is missing some. The table shows 180,000 or so clones, with roughly 86% occurring only once. Trimming left V 7 bases short and J 5 bases short, with 11 bases between. The CDR3 loop spans 12 amino acids. This sample stems from a study of blood T cell repertoires in COVID-19. The V and J genes are TRBV12-3 or TRBV12-4 and TRBJ1-1, with TRBD1 as a possible D gene (5 bases). Sequenced input: peripheral blood. This TCR came from a middle-aged man with active or convalescent COVID-19. CDR3 sequence reads: CASTYDRTEAFF. The CDR3 nucleotides read TGTGCCAGCACTTATGACAGAACTGAAGCTTTCTTT.